A selection of T cell receptor beta chains follows, all from one sample in a study of blood T cell repertoires in COVID-19. Clones were sequenced by immunoSEQ multiplex PCR, and TCRdb holds only the in-frame ones, with some missing. This sample has about 170,000 clones, with 86% found just once. Sequencing was performed on peripheral blood. The receptors here all came from an elderly woman in a cohort sampled during active or convalescent COVID-19. CDR3s include the opening cysteine and the closing phenylalanine or tryptophan. The D gene is left open where the match is weak. Size is omitted from some rows. Given values are once, few, many or a class for expanded clones.

-	TRBV5-1	-	TRBJ1-2	TGCGCCAGCAGCTTCCTGGCAGGGTCGGGCTATGGCTACACCTTC	CASSFLAGSGYGYTF
-	TRBV7-8	-	TRBJ1-5	TGTGCCAGCAGCGGAGGGAGGAGTCATAGCAATCAGCCCCAGCATTTT	CASSGGRSHSNQPQHF
-	TRBV9	-	TRBJ1-2	TGTGCCAGCAGCGTGGCCGTGGACAGCTTGGGCTACACCTTC	CASSVAVDSLGYTF
-	TRBV9	-	TRBJ1-2	TGTGCCAGCAGCGTAGATACGGGAGAGTATGGCTACACCTTC	CASSVDTGEYGYTF
-	TRBV5-1	TRBD2	TRBJ2-5	TGCGCCAGCTGTCGACCAGGGAGCGGGAGGCCGGGGGAAGAGACCCAGTACTTC	CASCRPGSGRPGEETQYF
-	TRBV27	TRBD2	TRBJ2-1	TGTGCCAGCCGGGGACTAGCGGGGAACAATGAGCAGTTCTTC	CASRGLAGNNEQFF
-	TRBV7-9	-	TRBJ1-2	TGTGCCAGCAGCTTGAACAGGCCCTATGGCTACACCTTC	CASSLNRPYGYTF
-	TRBV6-6	TRBD1	TRBJ2-2	TGTGCCACCCGTACAGGGGCTAACACCGGGGAGCTGTTTTTT	CATRTGANTGELFF
-	TRBV11-3	-	TRBJ2-3	TGTGCCAGCAGCTCTATAAGCAGGGAAGAAACAGATACGCAGTATTTT	CASSSISREETDTQYF
-	TRBV18	-	TRBJ2-3	TGTGCCAGCTCCCCCTTGAGGCTGAAAGATACGCAGTATTTT	CASSPLRLKDTQYF
-	TRBV19	-	TRBJ2-4	TGTGCCAGTAGTACACGACAGACTCTAGCCAAAAACATTCAGTACTTC	CASSTRQTLAKNIQYF
-	TRBV11-2	-	TRBJ1-6	TGTGCCAGCAGCTTTTCCCAGGACTCCTATAATTCACCCCTCCACTTT	CASSFSQDSYNSPLHF
-	TRBV5-1	TRBD1	TRBJ2-3	TGCGCCAGCAGGTACAGGGGCACGAGCACAGATACGCAGTATTTT	CASRYRGTSTDTQYF
-	TRBV7-2	TRBD1	TRBJ1-5	TGTGCCAGCAGCGTCCGACAGGGGGATCAGCCCCAGCATTTT	CASSVRQGDQPQHF
-	TRBV5-5	-	TRBJ2-5	TGTGCCAGCAGCTGGACAGTCCGGGAGACCCAGTACTTC	CASSWTVRETQYF
-	TRBV4-3	TRBD2	TRBJ2-2	TGCGCCAGCAGCCAAGCGGTCGGACTAGCGGGAAACACCGGGGAGCTGTTTTTT	CASSQAVGLAGNTGELFF
few	TRBV30	-	TRBJ1-2	TGTGCCTGGAGTGTTTATGACTATGGCTACACCTTC	CAWSVYDYGYTF
-	TRBV5-1	TRBD1	TRBJ1-1	TGCGCCAGCAGCCTGGACAGGTACACTGAAGCTTTCTTT	CASSLDRYTEAFF
-	TRBV15	TRBD1	TRBJ1-3	TGTGCCACCAGCAGAGAAACAGGGGTTGGAAACACCATATATTTT	CATSRETGVGNTIYF